These 8 T cell receptor beta chains were sequenced from one sample in a study of OX40 agonist ivuxolimab in advanced cancers. Using immunoSEQ multiplex PCR, the repertoire was profiled, and TCRdb retains in-frame clones only, with some absent. This table has around 75,000 clones, roughly 90% appearing once. The specimen was CD4+ or CD8+ T cells sorted from blood, collected in a trial of the OX40 agonist ivuxolimab. The origin of the receptors is an adult with an advanced solid tumor such as melanoma, head and neck, liver or kidney cancer.

This clone occurred once. The rearrangement joins TRBV6-5 to TRBJ1-2; possibly TRBD1 for D (6 bases). The germline V and J ends were trimmed by 8 bases and 8 bases, with 24 bases remaining between them. The germline V gene has CDR1 MNHEY and CDR2 SVGAGI. CDR3 length equals 15 residues. DNA for the CDR3: TGTGCCAGCGGGGCTCGAGGCAGGGGTGAGGACGGCTACACCTTC. Encoded protein: CASGARGRGEDGYTF.

The CDR3 nucleotides are TGCGCCAGCAGTCTAGGACAGGGTCAGCCCCAGCATTTT. Encoded protein: CASSLGQGQPQHF. The gene calls are TRBV10-2 and TRBJ1-5; TRBD1 aligns across 8 bases. The CDR3 has 13 amino acids. V was clipped by 5 bases and J by 6 bases; unmatched bases: 3. CDR1 is WSHSY, CDR2 SAAADI, per germline.

The chain has TRBV15 and TRBJ1-6; 7 bases align to TRBD1. Germline trimming cut 1 base from V and 0 bases from J; bases unmatched to any gene: 0. Per the germline V gene, CDR1 is LNHNV and CDR2 is YYDKDF (reference sequence). The CDR3 is made up of 16 amino acids. CDR3 nucleotides: TGTGCCACCAGCAGAGGACAGGGCTCCTATAATTCACCCCTCCACTTT. Encoded protein: CATSRGQGSYNSPLHF.

The genes are TRBV5-3 and TRBJ1-2; the match to TRBD1 covers 9 bases. TRBV5-3 is assigned to the ORF class and has an uncertain function. CDR3 size: 15 residues. V lost 4 bases to trimming and J lost 8 bases; unmatched junction nucleotides: 12. The CDR3 reads CARSQHTGGAGGYTF. The CDR3 DNA reads TGTGCCAGAAGCCAGCATACAGGGGGCGCGGGCGGCTACACCTTC.

This clone has at least ten counts. This chain links TRBV7-6 with TRBJ2-2; D unclear. The CDR3 covers 13 residues. Germline V gives CDR1 SGHVS, CDR2 FNYEAQ. Trimming removed 4 bases at V and 6 bases at J, with 9 bases between. The CDR3 bases are TGTGCCAGCAGCTCCACCAACCCCGGGGAGCTGTTTTTT. Its protein is CASSSTNPGELFF.

This clone was counted a few times. The chain links TRBV19 to TRBJ1-1, with 7 bases identical to TRBD1. V was clipped by 6 bases and J by 1 base; unmatched bases: 5. This CDR3 is 14 amino acids long. Germline V gene lookup returns CDR1 LNHDA and CDR2 SQIVND (reference sequence). The CDR3 nucleotides are TGTGCCAGTAGGCCAGGGGGATGGAACACTGAAGCTTTCTTT. The encoded protein is CASRPGGWNTEAFF.

CDR3 residues: CASSLGFSGGLVEQYF. For the CDR3, the DNA is TGCGCCAGCAGCTTGGGGTTTAGCGGGGGGCTGGTCGAGCAGTACTTC. V gene TRBV5-1 combines with J gene TRBJ2-7, with 10 bases aligning to TRBD2. V gave up 0 bases and J gave up 6 bases; unmatched junction bases: 9. The CDR3 runs 16 residues. CDR1 is SGHRS and CDR2 is YFSETQ in the germline V gene.

The V gene is TRBV28, the J gene TRBJ2-1; possible D gene TRBD2, 7 bases. The germline gives CDR1 MDHEN, CDR2 SYDVKM. CDR3 size: 18 residues. The V end was cut by 2 bases, the J end by 5 bases, with 22 bases between. The CDR3 bases are TGTGCCAGCAGTTTACCCTCGAGGGGGGGACGTGATAACAATGAGCAGTTCTTC. Translation: CASSLPSRGGRDNNEQFF.